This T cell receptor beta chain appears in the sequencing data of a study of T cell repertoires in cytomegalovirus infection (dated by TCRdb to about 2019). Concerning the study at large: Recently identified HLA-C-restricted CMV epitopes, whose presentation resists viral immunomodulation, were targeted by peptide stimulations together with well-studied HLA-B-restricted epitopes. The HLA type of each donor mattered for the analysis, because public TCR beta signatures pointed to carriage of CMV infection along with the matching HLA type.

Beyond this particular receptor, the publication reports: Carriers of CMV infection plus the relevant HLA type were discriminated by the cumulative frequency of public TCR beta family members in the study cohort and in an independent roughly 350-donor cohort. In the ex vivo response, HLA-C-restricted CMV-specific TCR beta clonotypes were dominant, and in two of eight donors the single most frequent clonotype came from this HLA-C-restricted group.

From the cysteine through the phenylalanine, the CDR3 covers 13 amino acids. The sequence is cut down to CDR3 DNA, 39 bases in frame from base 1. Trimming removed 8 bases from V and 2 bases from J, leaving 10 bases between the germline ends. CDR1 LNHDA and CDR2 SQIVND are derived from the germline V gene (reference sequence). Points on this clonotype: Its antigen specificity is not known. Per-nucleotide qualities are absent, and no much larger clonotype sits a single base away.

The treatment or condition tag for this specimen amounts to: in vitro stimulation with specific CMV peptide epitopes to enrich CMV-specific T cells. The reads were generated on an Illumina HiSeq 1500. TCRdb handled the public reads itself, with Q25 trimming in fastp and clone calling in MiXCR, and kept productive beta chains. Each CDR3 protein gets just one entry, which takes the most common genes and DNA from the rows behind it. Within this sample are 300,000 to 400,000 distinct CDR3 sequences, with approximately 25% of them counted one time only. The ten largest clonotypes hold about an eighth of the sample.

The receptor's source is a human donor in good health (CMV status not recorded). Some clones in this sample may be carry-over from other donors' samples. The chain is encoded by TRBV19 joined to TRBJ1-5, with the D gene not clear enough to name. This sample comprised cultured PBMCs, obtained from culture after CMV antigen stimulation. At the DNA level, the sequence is TGTGCCAGTCGTGGACGCGGCAATCAGCCCCAGCATTTT. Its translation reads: CASRGRGNQPQHF.